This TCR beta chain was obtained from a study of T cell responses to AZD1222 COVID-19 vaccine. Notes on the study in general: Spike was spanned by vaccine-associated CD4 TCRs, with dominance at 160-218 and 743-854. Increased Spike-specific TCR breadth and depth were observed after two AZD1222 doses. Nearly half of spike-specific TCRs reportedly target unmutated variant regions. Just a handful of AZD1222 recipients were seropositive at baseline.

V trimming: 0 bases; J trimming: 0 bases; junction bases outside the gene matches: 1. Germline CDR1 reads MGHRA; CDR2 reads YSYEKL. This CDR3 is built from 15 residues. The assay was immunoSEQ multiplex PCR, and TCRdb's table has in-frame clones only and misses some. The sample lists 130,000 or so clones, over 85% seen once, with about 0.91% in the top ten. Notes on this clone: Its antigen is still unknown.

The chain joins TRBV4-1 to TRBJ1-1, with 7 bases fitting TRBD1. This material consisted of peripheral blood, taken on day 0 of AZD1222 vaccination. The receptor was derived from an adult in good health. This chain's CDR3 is CASSQDGQVNTEAFF. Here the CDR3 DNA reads TGCGCCAGCAGCCAAGACGGACAGGTGAACACTGAAGCTTTCTTT.